The TCR beta chain under discussion was sequenced for a study of blood T cell repertoires in COVID-19. The assay was immunoSEQ multiplex PCR, and TCRdb's table has in-frame clones only and misses some. The sample yields roughly 170,000 clones, 70% to 90% seen once. CDR3 length: 15 residues. V dropped 3 bases and J dropped 3; count of bases not matched to a gene: 5. Germline V gene sequence: CDR1 KGHSH, CDR2 LQKENI. The sequenced sample was peripheral blood. The chain has TRBV18 and TRBJ1-2, with 9 bases fitting TRBD1. This clonotype was obtained from a man between 65 and 79 years old with active or convalescent COVID-19. The CDR3 nucleotides read TGTGCCAGCTCACCTTCACAGGGGGCCGACTATGGCTACACCTTC. As protein: CASSPSQGADYGYTF.